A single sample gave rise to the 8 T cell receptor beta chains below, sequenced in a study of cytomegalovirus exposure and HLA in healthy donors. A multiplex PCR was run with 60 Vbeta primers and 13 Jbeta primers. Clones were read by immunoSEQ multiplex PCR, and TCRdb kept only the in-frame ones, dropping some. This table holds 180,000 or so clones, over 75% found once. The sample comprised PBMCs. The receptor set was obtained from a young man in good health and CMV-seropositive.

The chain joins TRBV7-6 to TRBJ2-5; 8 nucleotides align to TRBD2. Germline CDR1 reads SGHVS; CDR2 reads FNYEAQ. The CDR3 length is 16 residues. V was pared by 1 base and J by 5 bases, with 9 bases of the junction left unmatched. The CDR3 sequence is CASSLVAGGPGETQYF. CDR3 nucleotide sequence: TGTGCCAGCAGCTTAGTTGCGGGGGGACCCGGTGAGACCCAGTACTTC.

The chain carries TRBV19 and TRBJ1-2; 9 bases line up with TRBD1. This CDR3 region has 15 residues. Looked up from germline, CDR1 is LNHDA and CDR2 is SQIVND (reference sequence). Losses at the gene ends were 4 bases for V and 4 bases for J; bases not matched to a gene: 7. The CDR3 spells CASSTLTGGPYGYTF. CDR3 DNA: TGTGCCAGTAGTACCTTAACAGGGGGCCCCTATGGCTACACCTTC.

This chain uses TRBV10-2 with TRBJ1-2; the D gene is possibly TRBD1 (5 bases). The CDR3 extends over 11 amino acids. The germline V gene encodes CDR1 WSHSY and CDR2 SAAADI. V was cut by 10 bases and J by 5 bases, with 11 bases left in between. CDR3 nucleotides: TGCGCCACAACAGGAGCTTATGGCTACACCTTC. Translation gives CATTGAYGYTF.

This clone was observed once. CDR3 in amino acids: CASSRRTGRTEKLFF. The CDR3 nucleotides are TGTGCCAGCAGCCGAAGAACGGGCAGGACAGAAAAACTGTTTTTT. V is TRBV7-2 and J is TRBJ1-4, with D perhaps matching TRBD1 (5 bases). Trimming took 5 bases from V and 8 from J, leaving 18 bases between them. This CDR3 region has 15 residues. Germline assignment: CDR1 SGHTA and CDR2 FQGNSA.

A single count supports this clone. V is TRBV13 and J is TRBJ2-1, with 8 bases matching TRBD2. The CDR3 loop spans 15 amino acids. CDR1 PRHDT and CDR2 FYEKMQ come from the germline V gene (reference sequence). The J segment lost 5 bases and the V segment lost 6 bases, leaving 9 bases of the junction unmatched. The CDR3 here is CASRGYGGDNNEQFF. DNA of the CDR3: TGTGCCAGCAGGGGGTACGGGGGGGACAACAATGAGCAGTTCTTC.

The CDR3 loop reads CASSPRAIRGEKLFF. DNA for the CDR3: TGTGCCAGCAGCCCAAGGGCGATACGGGGTGAAAAACTGTTTTTT. The chain recombines TRBV7-9 with TRBJ1-4, with no clear D. Germline loops: CDR1 SEHNR, CDR2 FQNEAQ (reference sequence). V was cut by 5 bases and J by 7 bases, with 17 bases left in between. CDR3 length: 15 residues.

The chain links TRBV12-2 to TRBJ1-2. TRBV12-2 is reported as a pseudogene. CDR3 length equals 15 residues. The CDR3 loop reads CASRLAPGHGCGYTF. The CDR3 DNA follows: TGTGCAAGTCGCTTAGCGCCGGGTCACGGGTGTGGCTACACCTTC.

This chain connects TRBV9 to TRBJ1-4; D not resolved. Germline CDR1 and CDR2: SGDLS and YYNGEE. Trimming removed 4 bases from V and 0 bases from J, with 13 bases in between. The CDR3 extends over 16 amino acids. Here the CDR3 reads CASSPSFSATNEKLFF. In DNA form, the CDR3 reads TGTGCCAGCAGCCCAAGTTTCAGCGCAACTAATGAAAAACTGTTTTTT.